This record concerns one TCR beta chain sequence. This sample stems from a study of T cell responses to AZD1222 COVID-19 vaccine. Germline V gene data show CDR1 as SGDLS and CDR2 as YYNGEE. The V and J ends lost 4 bases and 6 bases respectively, with 23 bases between them. This CDR3 is built from 16 residues. The method was immunoSEQ multiplex PCR; TCRdb's version includes in-frame clones alone and lacks a portion of them. The sample yields 150,000 to 200,000 clones, 90% seen once. The sequence derives from an adult in good health. Source: peripheral blood, taken on day 0 of AZD1222 vaccination. This sequence joins TRBV9 and TRBJ2-7; tentative D call: TRBD2 (5 bases). CDR3 nucleotide sequence: TGTGCCAGCAGCCCCCGCCAACTAGACTCGGTTACCGAGCAGTACTTC. It specifies CASSPRQLDSVTEQYF.